This entry lists 21 T cell receptor beta chains sequenced from one sample in a study of blood T cell repertoires in COVID-19. Sequenced by immunoSEQ multiplex PCR; TCRdb stores in-frame clones only, minus some. The sample lists about 140,000 clones; around 88% were seen once. The sample consisted of peripheral blood. These receptors came from a human donor in a cohort sampled during active COVID-19.

CDR3 DNA: TGTGCCAGCAGGTCACCCCGGGGGCCCCAGCATTTT. It codes for CASRSPRGPQHF. The rearrangement uses TRBV28 and TRBJ1-5; D not certain. Looked up from germline, CDR1 is MDHEN and CDR2 is SYDVKM. Between the trimmed V and J ends, which lost 6 bases and 9 bases, there was a span of 12 bases. CDR3 length: 12 amino acids.

CDR3 in amino acids: CASSLGAGLAGPYEQYF. The DNA for the CDR3 is TGTGCCAGCAGCTTAGGAGCGGGACTAGCGGGCCCCTACGAGCAGTACTTC. This sequence joins TRBV13 and TRBJ2-7; TRBD2 agrees at 12 bases. The CDR3 sequence is 17 residues long. The germline gives CDR1 PRHDT, CDR2 FYEKMQ (reference sequence). Trimming at V came to 0 bases and at J to 2 bases, leaving 5 bases not matched to a gene. The full variable domain, with the rest looked up from reference TRBV13 and TRBJ2-7, is AAGVIQSPRHLIKEKRETATLKCYPIPRHDTVYWYQQGPGQDPQFLISFYEKMQSDKGSIPDRFSAQQFSDYHSELNMSSLELGDSALYFCASSLGAGLAGPYEQYFGPGTRLTVT.

This sequence joins TRBV28 and TRBJ1-5; 7 nucleotides match TRBD1. This CDR3 has 17 amino acids. V was clipped by 5 bases and J by 3 bases; unmatched bases: 13. Looked up from germline, CDR1 is MDHEN and CDR2 is SYDVKM. CDR3 DNA: TGTGCCAGCAGTACCTCCCGGGACAGAGAGCTCAATCAGCCCCAGCATTTT. This codes for CASSTSRDRELNQPQHF.

The CDR3 protein is CASSLNGVNYGYTF. The CDR3 DNA reads TGTGCCAGCAGCTTAAACGGGGTTAACTATGGCTACACCTTC. The chain uses TRBV7-9 and TRBJ1-2; the D is unclear. V was clipped by 2 bases and J by 1 base, with 8 bases between them. CDR3 length: 14 amino acids. The germline V gene has CDR1 SEHNR and CDR2 FQNEAQ (reference sequence).

V usage is TRBV30 and J usage is TRBJ1-2; 9 bases fit TRBD1. The J segment lost 7 bases and the V segment lost 2 bases, leaving 11 bases of the junction unmatched. The CDR3 runs 15 residues. In germline, CDR1 is GTSNPN, CDR2 SVGIG (reference sequence). As DNA, the CDR3 is TGTGCCTGGAGTCCCTCGACAGGGGGATCGTTTGGCTACACCTTC. Protein sequence: CAWSPSTGGSFGYTF.

The V call is TRBV11-2, the J call TRBJ2-1; TRBD2 matches 11 bases. Germline V gene sequence: CDR1 SGHAT, CDR2 FQNNGV. V shed 2 bases, J shed 7 bases, and the junction held 7 bases outside the gene matches. CDR3 size: 16 residues. CDR3 residues: CASSLMVAGGPNEQFF. In nucleotides, the CDR3 is TGTGCCAGCAGCTTAATGGTAGCGGGAGGGCCTAATGAGCAGTTCTTC.

The CDR3: CASSLAGGTFTYEQYF. The CDR3 DNA reads as TGTGCCAGCAGCTTGGCTGGCGGGACCTTTACCTACGAGCAGTACTTC. The chain employs TRBV5-4 and TRBJ2-7; perhaps TRBD2 as D (6 bases). CDR3 size: 16 residues. With 0 bases removed from V and 2 bases from J, the gap between germline ends came to 15 bases. Looked up from germline, CDR1 is SGHNT and CDR2 is YYREEE (reference sequence).

The chain carries TRBV5-4 and TRBJ2-1, with 8 bases matching TRBD2. The V gene's germline CDR1 is SGHNT and CDR2 YYREEE (reference sequence). CDR3 length: 14 amino acids. The junction had 6 bases not matched to a gene; V was cut back by 3 bases and J by 7 bases. The CDR3 here is CASSSEPSGNEQFF. Here the CDR3 DNA reads TGTGCCAGCAGCTCGGAACCTAGCGGGAATGAGCAGTTCTTC. Using reference TRBV5-4 and TRBJ2-1 for the parts outside the CDR3, the full variable domain is ETGVTQSPTHLIKTRGQQVTLRCSSQSGHNTVSWYQQALGQGPQFIFQYYREEENGRGNFPPRFSGLQFPNYSSELNVNALELDDSALYLCASSSEPSGNEQFFGPGTRLTVL.

This clone is a singleton in its sample. V gene TRBV27 combines with J gene TRBJ2-1; D is possibly TRBD1 (6 bases). The V end was cut by 6 bases, the J end by 6 bases, with 15 bases between. The CDR3 contains 14 residues. Germline CDR1 MNHEY, CDR2 SMNVEV (reference sequence). The CDR3 protein is CASRYIQGGNEQFF. CDR3 in DNA: TGTGCCAGCAGATATATACAGGGTGGCAATGAGCAGTTCTTC.

This CDR3 is CASSRLTDGGDEKLFF. In nucleotides, the CDR3 is TGTGCCAGCAGCCGTCTGACCGACGGCGGGGACGAAAAACTGTTTTTT. The chain links TRBV11-2 to TRBJ1-4, with a possible D match to TRBD1 (5 bases). Germline V gene data show CDR1 as SGHAT and CDR2 as FQNNGV. CDR3 length: 16 residues. Trimming took off 5 bases at V and 8 bases at J, with 21 bases between the two ends.

The J gene is TRBJ1-1, the V gene TRBV14, with D tentatively TRBD1 (6 bases). CDR3 size: 16 residues. V was clipped by 3 bases and J by 5 bases, with 19 bases between them. Germline V lookup: CDR1 SGHDN, CDR2 FVKESK. The CDR3 sequence: CASSHLFLGAVTEAFF. The CDR3 DNA is TGTGCCAGCAGCCACCTTTTTCTGGGGGCGGTGACTGAAGCTTTCTTT.

V is TRBV12-3 or TRBV12-4 and J is TRBJ2-2, with a tentative D call TRBD2 (5 bases). V dropped 6 bases and J dropped 8 bases, with 10 bases sitting between them. The CDR3 spans 12 residues. The CDR3 reads CASSPRTGELFF. The CDR3 DNA reads TGTGCCAGCAGCCCCAGGACTGGGGAGCTGTTTTTT.

The V gene is TRBV28, the J gene TRBJ2-1; D is possibly TRBD1 (5 bases). From germline, CDR1 is MDHEN and CDR2 SYDVKM. The length of the CDR3 is 17 residues. Between the trimmed V and J ends, which lost 3 bases and 2 bases, there was a span of 17 bases. The CDR3 DNA reads TGTGCCAGCAGTTTCTCCACCACAGGATTTACCTACAATGAGCAGTTCTTC. Its translation is CASSFSTTGFTYNEQFF.

This chain connects TRBV7-8 to TRBJ2-5, with TRBD2 identical over 12 bases. Trimming took 7 bases from V and 3 from J; bases not matched to a gene: 6. The CDR3 contains 15 residues. Germline CDR1 SGHVS, CDR2 FQNEAQ. In nucleotides, the CDR3 is TGTGCCAGCACCCCGGGACTAGCGGGCGAAGAGACCCAGTACTTC. This codes for CASTPGLAGEETQYF.

This sequence joins TRBV28 and TRBJ1-1; 7 nucleotides agree with TRBD1. V lost 5 bases to trimming and J lost 4 bases; unmatched junction nucleotides: 7. CDR1 MDHEN and CDR2 SYDVKM come from the germline V gene. This CDR3 comprises 14 residues. CDR3 DNA sequence: TGTGCCAGCAGTCCCACTGCAGGGGGCACTGAAGCTTTCTTT. Protein sequence: CASSPTAGGTEAFF.

This clone was seen a handful of times. The chain couples TRBV9 to TRBJ2-1, with D perhaps matching TRBD1 (5 bases). From germline, CDR1 is SGDLS and CDR2 YYNGEE. This CDR3 spans 12 amino acids. The germline V and J ends were trimmed by 3 bases and 6 bases, with 7 bases remaining between them. Written as DNA, the CDR3 is TGTGCCAGCAGCGGGGGCCCCAATGAGCAGTTCTTC. This gives the protein CASSGGPNEQFF.

The V gene is TRBV4-3, the J gene TRBJ2-3; TRBD2 agrees at 9 bases. The germline gives CDR1 LGHNA, CDR2 YSLEER. This CDR3 comprises 16 residues. V lost 1 base, J lost 0 bases, and 2 bases stayed unmatched. The CDR3 DNA follows: TGCGCCAGCAGCCAAGTTAGCGGGGGTAGCACAGATACGCAGTATTTT. It codes for CASSQVSGGSTDTQYF.

The chain combines TRBV11-2 with TRBJ2-3, with D maybe TRBD2 (6 bases). CDR1 is SGHAT and CDR2 is FQNNGV in the germline V gene. The CDR3 is 15 residues long. V was pared by 2 bases and J by 4 bases, with 13 bases between. DNA for the CDR3: TGTGCCAGCAGCTTAACTCGCGGGACGTCAGATACGCAGTATTTT. Protein product: CASSLTRGTSDTQYF.

The chain uses TRBV20-1 and TRBJ2-7; no firm D call. Trimming removed 3 bases from V and 7 bases from J, with 16 bases in between. The CDR3 is 13 amino acids. CDR1 is DFQATT, CDR2 SNEGSKA, per germline (reference sequence). CDR3 amino acids: CSASISPGGEQYF. In DNA, the CDR3 is TGCAGTGCTAGTATCAGCCCAGGTGGGGAGCAGTACTTC.

The genes are TRBV5-6 and TRBJ1-4; possible D gene TRBD1, 5 bases. In germline, CDR1 is SGHDT, CDR2 YYEEEE. The ends were cut back, 3 bases at V and 4 bases at J, with 7 bases in the middle. The CDR3 is 13 residues long. CDR3 nucleotide sequence: TGTGCCAGCAGCTCAGACAGTAATGAAAAACTGTTTTTT. It codes for CASSSDSNEKLFF.

The chain employs TRBV15 and TRBJ2-5, with a possible D match to TRBD2 (6 bases). The CDR3 has 15 residues. Trimming took 3 bases from V and 5 from J, leaving 16 bases between them. Germline loops: CDR1 LNHNV, CDR2 YYDKDF (reference sequence). CDR3 loop: CATSSSRRGIETQYF. For the CDR3, the DNA is TGTGCCACCAGCAGTTCCCGTCGGGGGATTGAGACCCAGTACTTC.